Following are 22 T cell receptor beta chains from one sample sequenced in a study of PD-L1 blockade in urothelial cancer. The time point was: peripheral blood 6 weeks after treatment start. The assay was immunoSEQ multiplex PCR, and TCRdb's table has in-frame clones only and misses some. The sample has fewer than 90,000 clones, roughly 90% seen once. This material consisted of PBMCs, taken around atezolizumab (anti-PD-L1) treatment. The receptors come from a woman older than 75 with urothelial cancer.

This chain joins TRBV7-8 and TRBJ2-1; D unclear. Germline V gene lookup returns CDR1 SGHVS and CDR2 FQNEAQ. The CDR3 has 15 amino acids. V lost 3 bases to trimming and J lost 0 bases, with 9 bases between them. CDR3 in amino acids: CASSLRSSSYNEQFF. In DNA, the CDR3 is TGTGCCAGCAGCTTGAGGAGTAGCTCCTACAATGAGCAGTTCTTC.

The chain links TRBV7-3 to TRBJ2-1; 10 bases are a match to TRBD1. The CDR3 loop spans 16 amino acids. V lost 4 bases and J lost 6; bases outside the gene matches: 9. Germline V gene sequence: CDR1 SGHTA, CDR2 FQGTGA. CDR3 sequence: CASSSTGTGVVNEQFF. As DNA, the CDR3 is TGTGCCAGCAGCTCCACCGGGACAGGGGTTGTCAATGAGCAGTTCTTC.

For the CDR3, the DNA is TGTGCCAGCAGCCGGGACAGGGCCTATGGCTACACCTTC. Translation: CASSRDRAYGYTF. The chain is built from TRBV28 and TRBJ1-2, with 9 bases fitting TRBD1. The trim removed 6 bases at V and 4 bases at J, leaving 3 bases unmatched. Germline-derived CDR1 and CDR2 are MDHEN and SYDVKM. The CDR3 runs 13 residues.

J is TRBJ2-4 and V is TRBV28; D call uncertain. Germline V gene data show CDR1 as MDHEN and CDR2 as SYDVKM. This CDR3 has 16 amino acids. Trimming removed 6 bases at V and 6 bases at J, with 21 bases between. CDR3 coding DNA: TGTGCCAGCAGCGGATCGGGTGGCCAGAGTGGAAACATTCAGTACTTC. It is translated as CASSGSGGQSGNIQYF.

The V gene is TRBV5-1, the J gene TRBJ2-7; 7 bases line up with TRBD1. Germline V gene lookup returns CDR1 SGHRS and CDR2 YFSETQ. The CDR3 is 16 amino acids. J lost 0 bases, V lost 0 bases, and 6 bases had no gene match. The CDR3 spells CASSLGDSRPSYEQYF. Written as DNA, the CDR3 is TGCGCCAGCAGCTTGGGGGACAGCCGGCCCTCCTACGAGCAGTACTTC.

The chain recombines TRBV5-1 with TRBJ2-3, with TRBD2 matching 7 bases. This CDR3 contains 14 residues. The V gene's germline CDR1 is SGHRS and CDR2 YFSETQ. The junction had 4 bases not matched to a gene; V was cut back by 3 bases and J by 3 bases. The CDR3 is CASSSGGGTDTQYF. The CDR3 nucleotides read TGCGCCAGCAGCTCGGGAGGTGGGACAGATACGCAGTATTTT.

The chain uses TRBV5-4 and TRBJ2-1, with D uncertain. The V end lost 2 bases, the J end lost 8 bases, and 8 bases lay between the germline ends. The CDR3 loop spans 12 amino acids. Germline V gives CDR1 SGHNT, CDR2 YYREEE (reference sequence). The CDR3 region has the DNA TGTGCCAGCAGCTTACGGGTGGATGAGCAGTTCTTC. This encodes CASSLRVDEQFF.

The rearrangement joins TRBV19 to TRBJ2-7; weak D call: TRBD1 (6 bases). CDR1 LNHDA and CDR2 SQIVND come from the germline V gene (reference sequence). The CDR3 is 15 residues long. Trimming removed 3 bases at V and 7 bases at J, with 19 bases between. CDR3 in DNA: TGTGCCAGTAGTATCCCCAACAGGGACCCCTGGGAGCAGTACTTC. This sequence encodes CASSIPNRDPWEQYF.

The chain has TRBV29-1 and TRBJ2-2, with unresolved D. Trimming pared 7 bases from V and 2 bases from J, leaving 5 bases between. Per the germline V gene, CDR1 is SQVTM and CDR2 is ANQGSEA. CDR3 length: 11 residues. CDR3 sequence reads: CSAQNTGELFF. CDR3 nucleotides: TGCAGCGCCCAAAACACCGGGGAGCTGTTTTTT.

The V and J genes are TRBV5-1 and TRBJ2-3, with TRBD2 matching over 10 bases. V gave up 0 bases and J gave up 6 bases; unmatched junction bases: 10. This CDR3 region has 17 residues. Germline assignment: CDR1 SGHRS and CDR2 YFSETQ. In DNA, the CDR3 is TGCGCCAGCAGCTTGGAGGGGACTAGCGCAGTGGTGGATACGCAGTATTTT. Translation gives CASSLEGTSAVVDTQYF. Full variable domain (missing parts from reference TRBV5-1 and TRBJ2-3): KAGVTQTPRYLIKTRGQQVTLSCSPISGHRSVSWYQQTPGQGLQFLFEYFSETQRNKGNFPGRFSGRQFSNSRSEMNVSTLELGDSALYLCASSLEGTSAVVDTQYFGPGTRLTVL.

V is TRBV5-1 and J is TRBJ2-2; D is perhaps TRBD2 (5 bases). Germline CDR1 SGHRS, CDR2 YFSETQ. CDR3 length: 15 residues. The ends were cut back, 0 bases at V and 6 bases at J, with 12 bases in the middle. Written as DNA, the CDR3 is TGCGCCAGCAGCTTGGCCTGGGGAGCATCCGGGGAGCTGTTTTTT. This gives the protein CASSLAWGASGELFF.

The DNA for the CDR3 is TGTGCCAGCAGTAGATCCGGACAGGTTCTCTCTGGAAACACCATATATTTT. This encodes CASSRSGQVLSGNTIYF. This chain uses TRBV28 with TRBJ1-3; TRBD1 agrees at 7 bases. V lost 5 bases to trimming and J lost 0 bases; unmatched junction nucleotides: 10. This CDR3 is 17 amino acids long. Germline V gene lookup returns CDR1 MDHEN and CDR2 SYDVKM.

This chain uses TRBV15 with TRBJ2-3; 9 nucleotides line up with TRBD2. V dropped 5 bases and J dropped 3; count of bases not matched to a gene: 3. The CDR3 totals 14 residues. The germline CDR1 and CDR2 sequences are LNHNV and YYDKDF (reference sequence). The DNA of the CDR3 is TGTGCCACCAGCGCGGGAGGGCCTACAGATACGCAGTATTTT. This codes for CATSAGGPTDTQYF.

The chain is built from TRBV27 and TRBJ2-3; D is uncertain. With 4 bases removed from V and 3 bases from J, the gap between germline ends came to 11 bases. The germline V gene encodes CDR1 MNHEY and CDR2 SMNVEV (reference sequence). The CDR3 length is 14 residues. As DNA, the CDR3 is TGTGCCAGCAGTTCGAGATACGGTACAGATACGCAGTATTTT. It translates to CASSSRYGTDTQYF.

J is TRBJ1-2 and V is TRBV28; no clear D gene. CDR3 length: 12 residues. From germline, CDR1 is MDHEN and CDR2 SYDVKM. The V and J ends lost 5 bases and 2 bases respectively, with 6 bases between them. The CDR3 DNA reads TGTGCCAGCAGTCCAGAAAACTATGGCTACACCTTC. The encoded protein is CASSPENYGYTF.

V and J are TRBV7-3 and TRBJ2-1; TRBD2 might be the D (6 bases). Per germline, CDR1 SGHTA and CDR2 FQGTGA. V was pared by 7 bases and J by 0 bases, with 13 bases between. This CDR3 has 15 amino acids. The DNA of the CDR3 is TGTGCCAGCACCTTCGGAGCGGGCTCCTACAATGAGCAGTTCTTC. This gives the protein CASTFGAGSYNEQFF.

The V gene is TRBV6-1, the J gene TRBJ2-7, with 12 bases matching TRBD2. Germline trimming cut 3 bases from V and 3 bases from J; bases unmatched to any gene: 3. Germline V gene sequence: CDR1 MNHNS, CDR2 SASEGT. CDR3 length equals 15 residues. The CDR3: CASSEGLAGDYEQYF. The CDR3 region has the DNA TGTGCCAGCAGTGAGGGACTAGCGGGCGACTACGAGCAGTACTTC.

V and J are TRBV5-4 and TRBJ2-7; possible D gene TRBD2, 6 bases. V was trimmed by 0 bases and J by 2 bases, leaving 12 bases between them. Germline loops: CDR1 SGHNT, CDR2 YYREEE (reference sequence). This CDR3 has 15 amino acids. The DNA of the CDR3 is TGTGCCAGCAGCTTGGGGCGGGGCTTAACCTACGAGCAGTACTTC. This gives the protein CASSLGRGLTYEQYF.

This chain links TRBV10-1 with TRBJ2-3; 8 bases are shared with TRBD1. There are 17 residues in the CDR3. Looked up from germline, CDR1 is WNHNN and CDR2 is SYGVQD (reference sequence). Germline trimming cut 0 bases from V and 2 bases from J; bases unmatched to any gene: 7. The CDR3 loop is CASSESGQAVTTDTQYF. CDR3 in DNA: TGCGCCAGCAGTGAGTCGGGACAGGCTGTGACCACAGATACGCAGTATTTT.

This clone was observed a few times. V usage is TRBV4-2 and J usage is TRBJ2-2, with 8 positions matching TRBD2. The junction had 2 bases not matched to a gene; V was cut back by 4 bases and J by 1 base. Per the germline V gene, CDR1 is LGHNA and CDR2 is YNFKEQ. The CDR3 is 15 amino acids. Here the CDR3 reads CASSPLAGNTGELFF. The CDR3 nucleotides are TGTGCCAGCAGCCCGCTAGCGGGGAACACCGGGGAGCTGTTTTTT.

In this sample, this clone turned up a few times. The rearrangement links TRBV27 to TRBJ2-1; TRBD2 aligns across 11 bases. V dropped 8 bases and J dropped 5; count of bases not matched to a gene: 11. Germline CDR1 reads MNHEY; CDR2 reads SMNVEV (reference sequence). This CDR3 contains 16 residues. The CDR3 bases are TGTGCCAGCCGAAGTCTACTAGCGGGAGTAAACAATGAGCAGTTCTTC. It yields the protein CASRSLLAGVNNEQFF.

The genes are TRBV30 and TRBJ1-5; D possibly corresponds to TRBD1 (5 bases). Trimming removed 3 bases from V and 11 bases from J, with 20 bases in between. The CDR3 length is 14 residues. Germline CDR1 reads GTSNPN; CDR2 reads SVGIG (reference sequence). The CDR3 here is CAWRPAGGFAAQHF. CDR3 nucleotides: TGTGCCTGGAGACCCGCCGGGGGTTTTGCGGCCCAGCATTTT.